Listed below are T cell receptor beta chains from one sample, sequenced in a study of T cells after yellow fever vaccination. TCRdb redid the calling of the 5' RACE reads with MiXCR, one entry per CDR3 protein. This table holds about 580,000 distinct CDR3 sequences, less than 20% found once. The specimen was PBMCs, collected 5 days after the first yellow fever vaccination. The source is a man aged 18 to 29 who received the YFV17D yellow fever vaccine. Both conserved end residues are part of each CDR3. D genes are given only for firm matches. A row's size may be missing; if present it is once, few, many or a size class.

D	V	J	length	size	CDR3	DNA
TRBD2	TRBV6-1	TRBJ2-1	14	NA	CASSPGTSENEQFF	TGTGCCAGCAGCCCCGGGACTAGCGAAAATGAGCAGTTCTTC
NA	TRBV4-3	TRBJ2-1	17	NA	CASSQDFGGDLYNEQFF	TGCGCCAGCAGCCAAGATTTTGGCGGGGATCTTTACAATGAGCAGTTCTTC
NA	TRBV5-1	TRBJ1-1	16	few	CASSPRDRPGYTEAFF	TGCGCCAGCAGCCCTAGGGACCGGCCGGGGTACACTGAAGCTTTCTTT
NA	TRBV30	TRBJ1-2	12	NA	CAWSGAGPGYTF	TGTGCCTGGAGTGGAGCAGGGCCGGGCTACACCTTC
NA	TRBV18	TRBJ2-5	14	few	CASSPQGRQETQYF	TGTGCCAGCTCACCGCAGGGGAGGCAAGAGACCCAGTACTTC
NA	TRBV29-1	TRBJ1-4	13	many	CSLRGRTCEKLFF	TGCAGCCTCCGAGGAAGGACATGTGAAAAACTGTTTTTT
TRBD1	TRBV6-5	TRBJ1-2	15	NA	CASSYLRTGYYGYTF	TGTGCCAGCAGTTACTTACGGACAGGGTACTATGGCTACACCTTC
NA	TRBV6-5	TRBJ1-2	14	NA	CASSYSGLSNGYTF	TGTGCCAGCAGTTACTCGGGACTCTCCAATGGCTACACCTTC
TRBD2	TRBV5-1	TRBJ2-7	15	few	CASSLLAGATYEQYF	TGCGCCAGCAGCTTGTTAGCGGGGGCTACCTACGAGCAGTACTTC
TRBD2	TRBV2	TRBJ2-5	14	few	CAGLVLWDQETQYF	TGTGCCGGACTAGTTTTATGGGATCAAGAGACCCAGTACTTC
NA	TRBV11-2	TRBJ1-6	18	few	CASSRTAGIPSYNSPLHF	TGTGCCAGCAGCCGAACTGCGGGGATTCCCTCCTATAATTCACCCCTCCACTTT
TRBD2	TRBV4-2	TRBJ2-5	18	few	CASSQDGSGGILQETQYF	TGTGCCAGCAGCCAAGATGGTAGCGGGGGTATACTCCAAGAGACCCAGTACTTC
NA	TRBV6-2/TRBV6-3	TRBJ1-5	16	few	CASQTIVGESNQPQHF	TGTGCCAGCCAAACAATCGTGGGTGAGAGCAATCAGCCCCAGCATTTT
TRBD1	TRBV19	TRBJ1-4	15	NA	CASSPPGQGDEKLFF	TGTGCCAGTAGTCCACCGGGACAGGGGGACGAAAAACTGTTTTTT
NA	TRBV12-3/TRBV12-4	TRBJ2-4	14	NA	CASSLAPTGNIQYF	TGTGCCAGCAGTTTAGCCCCGACAGGAAACATTCAGTACTTC
NA	TRBV7-3	TRBJ1-5	13	few	CASSPHQGQPQHF	TGTGCCAGCAGCCCACATCAGGGACAGCCCCAGCATTTT
NA	TRBV6-5	TRBJ1-2	15	NA	CASSYSSGFNYGYTF	TGTGCCAGCAGTTACTCTTCGGGATTCAACTATGGCTACACCTTC
NA	TRBV6-1	TRBJ1-4	14	NA	CASRAGADDEKLFF	TGTGCCAGCAGAGCGGGGGCAGATGATGAAAAACTGTTTTTT
NA	TRBV12-5	TRBJ1-6	16	NA	CASGLGRWTYNSPLHF	TGTGCTAGTGGTTTGGGTCGCTGGACCTATAATTCACCCCTCCACTTT
NA	TRBV5-1	TRBJ2-1	16	NA	CASSLGMGSSYNEQFF	TGCGCCAGCAGCTTGGGCATGGGTAGCTCCTACAATGAGCAGTTCTTC
TRBD1	TRBV20-1	TRBJ2-3	16	few	CSARDRAKSSTDTQYF	TGCAGTGCGCGGGACAGGGCGAAATCTAGCACAGATACGCAGTATTTT
NA	TRBV6-5	TRBJ1-2	13	once	CASSYSRTALGTF	TGTGCCAGCAGTTACTCTAGAACGGCTCTGGGCACCTTC
NA	TRBV20-1	TRBJ2-1	14	NA	CSASSLGSYNEQFF	TGCAGTGCTAGCAGTCTGGGATCCTACAATGAGCAGTTCTTC
NA	TRBV12-3/TRBV12-4	TRBJ1-2	15	few	CASSWGGRGDYGYTF	TGTGCCAGCAGTTGGGGGGGCAGGGGAGACTATGGCTACACCTTC
NA	TRBV7-9	TRBJ2-5	13	NA	CASSHDGAETQYF	TGTGCCAGCAGCCATGATGGGGCCGAGACCCAGTACTTC
NA	TRBV6-5	TRBJ2-2	16	few	CASSYSSRGATGELFF	TGTGCCAGCAGTTACTCCAGCCGGGGTGCAACCGGGGAGCTGTTTTTT
NA	TRBV11-3	TRBJ2-3	14	few	CASSSGDFGDTQYF	TGTGCCAGCAGCTCCGGGGATTTCGGGGATACGCAGTATTTT
NA	TRBV5-1	TRBJ2-7	15	NA	CASSLEGGKSYEQYF	TGCGCCAGCAGCTTGGAAGGGGGAAAGTCCTACGAGCAGTACTTC
TRBD2	TRBV7-2	TRBJ2-1	13	many	CASSLGTSNEQFF	TGTGCCAGCAGCTTGGGGACTAGCAATGAGCAGTTCTTC
TRBD1	TRBV6-5	TRBJ1-1	15	NA	CASSTRDRASTEAFF	TGTGCCAGCAGTACCCGGGACAGGGCTTCCACTGAAGCTTTCTTT
NA	TRBV20-1	TRBJ2-1	15	many	CSAPPDRDHTTEQFF	TGCAGTGCCCCCCCGGATAGGGATCACACCACTGAGCAGTTCTTC
TRBD1	TRBV18	TRBJ2-2	16	NA	CASSPPGQANTGGLFF	TGTGCCAGCTCACCACCGGGACAGGCGAACACCGGGGGGCTGTTTTTT
TRBD1	TRBV12-3/TRBV12-4	TRBJ2-2	16	NA	CASSSGQGRDTGELFF	TGTGCCAGCAGTTCCGGACAGGGGCGCGACACCGGGGAGCTGTTTTTT
TRBD2	TRBV20-1	TRBJ2-1	15	few	CSAGPAGGFMNEQFF	TGCAGTGCTGGGCCAGCGGGGGGATTTATGAATGAGCAGTTCTTC
NA	TRBV5-6	TRBJ2-5	15	once	CASSATGPGLETQYF	TGTGCCAGCAGCGCGACGGGCCCCGGGCTGGAGACCCAGTACTTC
TRBD1	TRBV6-5	TRBJ2-2	17	NA	CANSYSRQGGIAGELFF	TGTGCCAACAGTTACTCGAGACAGGGGGGAATCGCCGGGGAGCTGTTTTTT
NA	TRBV7-2	TRBJ2-3	16	NA	CASSLNPPPGTDTQYF	TGTGCCAGCAGCTTAAACCCCCCCCCTGGCACAGATACGCAGTATTTT
TRBD2	TRBV10-3	TRBJ2-3	18	NA	CAISDQSGGFTSTDTQYF	TGTGCCATCAGTGATCAAAGCGGGGGATTTACTAGCACAGATACGCAGTATTTT
TRBD1	TRBV6-6	TRBJ1-4	12	NA	CASSRQGVKLFF	TGTGCCAGCAGTAGACAGGGGGTGAAACTGTTTTTT
NA	TRBV24-1	TRBJ2-2	16	few	CATRNSFQGDTGELFF	TGTGCCACCAGGAATTCGTTTCAGGGTGACACCGGGGAGCTGTTTTTT
NA	TRBV7-7	TRBJ2-1	16	NA	CASSLALTKTYNEQFF	TGTGCCAGCAGCTTAGCATTGACAAAAACCTACAATGAGCAGTTCTTC